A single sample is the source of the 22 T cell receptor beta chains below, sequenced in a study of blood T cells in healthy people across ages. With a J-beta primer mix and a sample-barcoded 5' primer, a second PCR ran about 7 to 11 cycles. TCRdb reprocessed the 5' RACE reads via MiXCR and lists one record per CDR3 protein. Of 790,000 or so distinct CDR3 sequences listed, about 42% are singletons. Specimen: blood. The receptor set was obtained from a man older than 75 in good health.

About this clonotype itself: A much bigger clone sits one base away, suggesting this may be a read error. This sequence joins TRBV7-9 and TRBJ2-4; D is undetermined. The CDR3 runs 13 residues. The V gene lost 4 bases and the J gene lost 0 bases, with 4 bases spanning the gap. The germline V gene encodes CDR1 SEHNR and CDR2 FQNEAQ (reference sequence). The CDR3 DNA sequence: TGTGCCAGCAGCTCCAAAGCCAAAAACATTCAGTACTTC. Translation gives CASSSKAKNIQYF.

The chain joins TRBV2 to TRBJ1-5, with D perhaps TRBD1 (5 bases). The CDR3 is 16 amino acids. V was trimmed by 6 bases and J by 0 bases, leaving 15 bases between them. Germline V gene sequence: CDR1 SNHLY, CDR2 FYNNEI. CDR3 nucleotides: TGTGCCAGCAGGCGGGGGGGAGGAGGTAGCAATCAGCCCCAGCATTTT. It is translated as CASRRGGGGSNQPQHF.

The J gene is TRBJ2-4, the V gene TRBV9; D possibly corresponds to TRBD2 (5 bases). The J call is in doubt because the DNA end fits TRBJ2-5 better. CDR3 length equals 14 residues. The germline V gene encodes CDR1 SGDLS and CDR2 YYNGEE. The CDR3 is CASSVHASLETQYF. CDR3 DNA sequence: TGTGCCAGCAGCGTACATGCTAGCTTGGAGACCCAGTACTTC.

CDR3 in DNA: TGTGCCAGCAGCTTCCAGGGGGTTTCGGGTTACGAGCAGTACTTC. Amino acids: CASSFQGVSGYEQYF. The chain couples TRBV7-8 to TRBJ2-7; 7 bases map to TRBD1. V lost 3 bases and J lost 4; bases outside the gene matches: 9. Germline CDR1 SGHVS, CDR2 FQNEAQ. The CDR3 is 15 residues long.

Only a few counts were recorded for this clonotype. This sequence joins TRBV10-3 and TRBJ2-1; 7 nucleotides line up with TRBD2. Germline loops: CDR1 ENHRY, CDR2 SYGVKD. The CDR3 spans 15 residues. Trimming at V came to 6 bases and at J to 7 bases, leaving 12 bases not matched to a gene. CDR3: CAIRAGLVEVNEQFF. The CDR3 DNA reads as TGTGCCATCAGAGCAGGACTAGTAGAGGTTAATGAGCAGTTCTTC.

CDR3 nucleotides: TGCGCCAGCAGTTACGTCCAAGGGTCCTACGAGCAGTACTTC. Its protein product is CASSYVQGSYEQYF. The chain links TRBV10-2 to TRBJ2-7; D is unclear. The CDR3 totals 14 residues. CDR1 is WSHSY, CDR2 SAAADI, per germline. V gave up 5 bases and J gave up 1 base, with 12 bases separating them.

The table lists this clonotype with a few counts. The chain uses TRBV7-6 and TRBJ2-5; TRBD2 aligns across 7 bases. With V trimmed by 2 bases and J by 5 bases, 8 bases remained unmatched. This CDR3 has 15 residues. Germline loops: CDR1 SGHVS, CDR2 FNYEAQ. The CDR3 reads CASSLIGGRAETQYF. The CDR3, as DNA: TGTGCCAGCAGCTTAATAGGCGGGAGAGCTGAGACCCAGTACTTC.

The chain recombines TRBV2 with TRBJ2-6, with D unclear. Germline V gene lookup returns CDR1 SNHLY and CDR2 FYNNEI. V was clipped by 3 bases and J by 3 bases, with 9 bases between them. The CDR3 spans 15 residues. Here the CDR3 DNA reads TGTGCCAGCAGTGATTTCGGCAGTGGGGCCAACGTCCTGACTTTC. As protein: CASSDFGSGANVLTF.

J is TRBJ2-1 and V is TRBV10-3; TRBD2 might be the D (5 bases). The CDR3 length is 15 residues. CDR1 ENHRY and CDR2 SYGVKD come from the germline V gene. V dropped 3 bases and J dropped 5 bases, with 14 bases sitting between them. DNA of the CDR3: TGTGCCATCAGTGATGGACGGACTGGGGACAATGAGCAGTTCTTC. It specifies CAISDGRTGDNEQFF.

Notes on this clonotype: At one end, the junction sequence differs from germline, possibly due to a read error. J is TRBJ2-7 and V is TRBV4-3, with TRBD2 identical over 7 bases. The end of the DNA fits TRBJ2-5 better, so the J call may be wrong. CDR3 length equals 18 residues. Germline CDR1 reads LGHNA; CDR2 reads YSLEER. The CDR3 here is CASSQDSKASGPQGTQYF. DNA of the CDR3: TGCGCCAGCAGCCAAGATTCTAAGGCTAGCGGCCCCCAAGGGACCCAGTACTTC.

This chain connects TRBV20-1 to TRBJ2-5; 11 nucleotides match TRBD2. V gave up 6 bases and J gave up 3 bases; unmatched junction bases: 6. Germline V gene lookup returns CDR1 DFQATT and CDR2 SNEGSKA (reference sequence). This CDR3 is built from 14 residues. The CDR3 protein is CSAKTSGVEETQYF. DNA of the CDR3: TGCAGTGCGAAGACTAGCGGGGTTGAAGAGACCCAGTACTTC.

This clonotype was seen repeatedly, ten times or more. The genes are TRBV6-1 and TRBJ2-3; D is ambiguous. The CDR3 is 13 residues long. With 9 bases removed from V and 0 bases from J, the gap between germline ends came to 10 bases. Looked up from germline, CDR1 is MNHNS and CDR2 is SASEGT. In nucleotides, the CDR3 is TGTGCCAGTTCCTTCGCTAGCACAGATACGCAGTATTTT. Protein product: CASSFASTDTQYF.

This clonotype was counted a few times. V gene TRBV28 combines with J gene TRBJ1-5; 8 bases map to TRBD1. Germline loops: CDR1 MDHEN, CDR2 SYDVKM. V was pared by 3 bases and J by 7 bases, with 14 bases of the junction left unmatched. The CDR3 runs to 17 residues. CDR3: CASSFQHGGQGGQPQHF. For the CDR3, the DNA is TGTGCCAGCAGTTTTCAACATGGCGGACAGGGTGGACAGCCCCAGCATTTT.

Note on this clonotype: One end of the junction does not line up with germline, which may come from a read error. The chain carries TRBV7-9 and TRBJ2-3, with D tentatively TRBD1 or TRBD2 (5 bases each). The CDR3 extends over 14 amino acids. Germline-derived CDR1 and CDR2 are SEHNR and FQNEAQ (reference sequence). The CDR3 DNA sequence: TGTGCCAACAGCTTACCGGGGACCACAGATACGCAGTATTTT. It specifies CANSLPGTTDTQYF. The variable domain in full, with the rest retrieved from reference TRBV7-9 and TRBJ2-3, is DTGVSQNPRHKITKRGQNVTFRCDPISEHNRLYWYRQTLGQGPEFLTYFQNEAQLEKSRLLSDRFSAERPKGSFSTLEIQRTEQGDSAMYLCANSLPGTTDTQYFGPGTRLTVL.

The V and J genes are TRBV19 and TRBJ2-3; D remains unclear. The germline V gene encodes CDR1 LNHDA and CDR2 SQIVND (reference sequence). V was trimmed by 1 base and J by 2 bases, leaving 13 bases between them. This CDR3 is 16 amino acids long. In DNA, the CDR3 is TGTGCCAGTAGTATAGGACACTCCGTAAACACAGATACGCAGTATTTT. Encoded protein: CASSIGHSVNTDTQYF.

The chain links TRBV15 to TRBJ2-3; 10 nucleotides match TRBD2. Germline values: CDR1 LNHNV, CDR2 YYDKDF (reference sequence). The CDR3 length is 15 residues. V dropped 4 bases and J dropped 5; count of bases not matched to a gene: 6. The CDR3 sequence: CATSKLAGTGDTQYF. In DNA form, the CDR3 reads TGTGCCACCAGCAAACTAGCGGGGACGGGAGATACGCAGTATTTT.

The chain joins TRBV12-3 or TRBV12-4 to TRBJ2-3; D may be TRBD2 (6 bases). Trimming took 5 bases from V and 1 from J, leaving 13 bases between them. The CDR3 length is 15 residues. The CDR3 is CASSPGRSGTDTQYF. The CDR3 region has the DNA TGTGCCAGCAGTCCCGGGAGAAGCGGCACAGATACGCAGTATTTT.

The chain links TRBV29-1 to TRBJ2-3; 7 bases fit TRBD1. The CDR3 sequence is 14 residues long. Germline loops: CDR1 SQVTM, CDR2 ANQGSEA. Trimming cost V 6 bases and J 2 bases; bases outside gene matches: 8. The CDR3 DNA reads TGCAGCGTATCGGGACAGCTCATCACAGATACGCAGTATTTT. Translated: CSVSGQLITDTQYF.

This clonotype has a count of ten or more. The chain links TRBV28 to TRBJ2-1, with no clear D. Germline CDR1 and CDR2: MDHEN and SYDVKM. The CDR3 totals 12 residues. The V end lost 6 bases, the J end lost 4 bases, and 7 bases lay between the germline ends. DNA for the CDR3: TGTGCCAGCAGCCGTTCATACAATGAGCAGTTCTTC. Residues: CASSRSYNEQFF.

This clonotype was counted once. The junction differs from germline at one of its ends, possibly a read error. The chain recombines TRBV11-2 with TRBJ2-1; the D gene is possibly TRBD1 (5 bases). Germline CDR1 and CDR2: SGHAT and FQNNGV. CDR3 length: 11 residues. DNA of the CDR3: TGTGCCGGCAGCCTCGGACAATCCCCGTTCTTC. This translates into CAGSLGQSPFF.

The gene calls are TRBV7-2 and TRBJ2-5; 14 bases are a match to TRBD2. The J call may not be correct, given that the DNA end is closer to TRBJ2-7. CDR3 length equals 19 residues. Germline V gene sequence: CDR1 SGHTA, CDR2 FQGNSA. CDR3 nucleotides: TGTGCCAGCAGCCCCGTGACTAGCGGGAGGGCGGGTACCTTCTACGAGCAGTACTTC. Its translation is CASSPVTSGRAGTFYEQYF.

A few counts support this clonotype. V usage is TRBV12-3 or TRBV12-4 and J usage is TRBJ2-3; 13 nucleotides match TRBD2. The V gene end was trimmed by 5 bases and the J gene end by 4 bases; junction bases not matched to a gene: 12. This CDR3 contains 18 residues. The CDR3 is CASSAAKTSGRAADTQYF. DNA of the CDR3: TGTGCCAGCAGTGCCGCAAAAACTAGCGGGAGGGCGGCAGATACGCAGTATTTT.